The next 8 T cell receptor beta chains were all read from a single sample in a study of T-cell memory formation after mild COVID-19. TCRdb ran MiXCR on the 5' RACE reads and lists one entry per CDR3 protein. The sample shows some 330,000 distinct CDR3 sequences, 21% of them seen only once. Sequencing was done on a sample of PBMCs or a T cell subset sorted from them (not recorded which). Source of these receptors: an adult woman who had mild COVID-19 (a few samples of this study predate the infection). Cell type and time point are not known.

The DNA for the CDR3 is TGTGCCAGCAGCCTACAGGGGGCGCTAGGCTATGGCTACACCTTC. It encodes CASSLQGALGYGYTF. The chain carries TRBV12-3 or TRBV12-4 and TRBJ1-2, with TRBD1 matching over 9 bases. The trim removed 6 bases at V and 4 bases at J, leaving 9 bases unmatched. The CDR3 loop spans 15 amino acids.

V is TRBV5-1 and J is TRBJ1-2, with D possibly matching TRBD1 (6 bases). The CDR3 totals 13 residues. With 4 bases removed from V and 7 bases from J, the gap between germline ends came to 14 bases. Germline CDR1 reads SGHRS; CDR2 reads YFSETQ. CDR3 amino acids: CASSLGQKGGYTF. The DNA of the CDR3 is TGCGCCAGCAGCCTTGGACAGAAGGGTGGCTACACCTTC.

The gene calls are TRBV24-1 and TRBJ2-1; D not certain. CDR1 and CDR2 from the germline V gene are KGHDR and SFDVKD. Trimming removed 6 bases from V and 1 base from J, with 21 bases in between. The CDR3 is 18 residues long. The CDR3 coding sequence is TGTGCCACCAGTTCAGCTAGAAGACTCCCAGAATCCTACAATGAGCAGTTCTTC. This encodes CATSSARRLPESYNEQFF.

This clonotype was counted once. The chain links TRBV5-6 to TRBJ2-1; TRBD1 matches at 7 bases. V was pared by 1 base and J by 5 bases, with 15 bases of the junction left unmatched. The V gene's germline CDR1 is SGHDT and CDR2 YYEEEE. The CDR3 runs to 18 residues. The DNA of the CDR3 is TGTGCCAGCAGCTTGTGGTCCCTAAACAGGGGCGGCCACAATGAGCAGTTCTTC. Protein: CASSLWSLNRGGHNEQFF.

V usage is TRBV6-6 and J usage is TRBJ1-6, with TRBD1 identical over 8 bases. V shed 5 bases, J shed 7 bases, and the junction held 4 bases outside the gene matches. This CDR3 contains 14 residues. In germline, CDR1 is MNHNY, CDR2 SVGAGI (reference sequence). The CDR3 DNA sequence: TGTGCCAGCAGTCAGGACAGGGTAAATTCACCCCTCCACTTT. It translates to CASSQDRVNSPLHF.

This chain uses TRBV6-5 with TRBJ1-1; possible D gene TRBD1, 5 bases. Germline loops: CDR1 MNHEY, CDR2 SVGAGI. V was pared by 0 bases and J by 10 bases, with 18 bases between. The CDR3 covers 15 residues. The CDR3 DNA reads TGTGCCAGCAGTTACTCGGGGGTGACACCGGTTTCAGCTTTCTTT. Translating gives CASSYSGVTPVSAFF.

The V and J genes are TRBV11-1 and TRBJ2-3; D possibly uses TRBD1 or TRBD2 (6 bases each). V lost 1 base and J 8 bases, leaving 10 bases between the germline ends. Germline values: CDR1 SGHAT, CDR2 FQDESV (reference sequence). CDR3 length equals 13 residues. The DNA for the CDR3 is TGTGCCAGCAGCTTAGGGGGGGCGAGTACGCAGTATTTT. It encodes CASSLGGASTQYF.

This clonotype has a handful of counts. The rearrangement links TRBV10-3 to TRBJ1-1; weak D call: TRBD1 (5 bases). The CDR3 has 13 residues. Per the germline V gene, CDR1 is ENHRY and CDR2 is SYGVKD. Trimming left V 6 bases short and J 0 bases short, with 8 bases between. DNA for the CDR3: TGTGCCATCAGGGACAACTTGAACACTGAAGCTTTCTTT. It specifies CAIRDNLNTEAFF.